The T cell receptor beta chain described here comes from a study of blood T cell repertoires in COVID-19. Germline trimming cut 5 bases from V and 8 bases from J; bases unmatched to any gene: 5. The CDR3 consists of 15 residues. Germline V gene data show CDR1 as SEHNR and CDR2 as FQNEAQ (reference sequence). TCRdb keeps only in-frame clones here, not all; method: immunoSEQ multiplex PCR. In the table there are just over 15,000 clones, 80% to 85% of which are singletons. Sequenced sample: peripheral blood. The J gene is TRBJ2-1, the V gene TRBV7-9; 14 bases line up with TRBD2. This TCR was recovered from a human donor in a cohort sampled during active COVID-19. The CDR3 coding sequence is TGTGCCAGCAGCAAGGGACTAGCGGGAGTGCATGAGCAGTTCTTC. Encoded protein: CASSKGLAGVHEQFF.